This T cell receptor (beta chain) derives from a study of patients and donors after allogeneic stem cell transplantation (TCRdb year 2020). Library construction relied on RT-PCR. TCRdb records NextSeq 550 as the sequencer. TCRdb itself trimmed the public reads at Q25 with fastp, ran MiXCR and retained productive beta chains. Rows are combined by CDR3 protein, so each entry shows the most common genes and DNA. Recorded for this sample are tens of thousands of distinct CDR3 sequences; roughly 4.9% of them occurred a single time. The ten largest clones represent about 3% of the sample. Details on this clonotype: The antigen it binds to is not known. No quality values exist for individual bases; no much larger clone is one base distant.

The sequence was obtained from a human donor who was either an allogeneic HSCT recipient or a stem cell or donor lymphocyte infusion donor (not recorded which). It is not recorded whose cells these are; they may come from a transplant donor. Source material: blood, either unsorted or a sorted T cell fraction (not recorded which).

The DNA sequence is as follows: TGTGCCAGCTCACCAGATCGACAGGCCTACGAGCAGTACTTC. This translates into CASSPDRQAYEQYF. The chain links TRBV18 with TRBJ2-7; the D segment could be TRBD1, given 6 matching bases. Its CDR3 holds 14 amino acids, cysteine through phenylalanine. Just CDR3 DNA is preserved here, 42 bases in frame from base 1. For CDR1 and CDR2, the germline V gene lists KGHSH and LQKENI. V is reduced by 2 bases and J by 2 bases, leaving a spacing of 10 bases between them. The full variable domain, with segments outside the CDR3 supplied by the reference TRBV18 and TRBJ2-7 proteins, appears as NAGVMQNPRHLVRRRGQEARLRCSPMKGHSHVYWYRQLPEEGLKFMVYLQKENIIDESGMPKERFSAEFPKEGPSILRIQQVVRGDSAAYFCASSPDRQAYEQYFGPGTRLTVT.